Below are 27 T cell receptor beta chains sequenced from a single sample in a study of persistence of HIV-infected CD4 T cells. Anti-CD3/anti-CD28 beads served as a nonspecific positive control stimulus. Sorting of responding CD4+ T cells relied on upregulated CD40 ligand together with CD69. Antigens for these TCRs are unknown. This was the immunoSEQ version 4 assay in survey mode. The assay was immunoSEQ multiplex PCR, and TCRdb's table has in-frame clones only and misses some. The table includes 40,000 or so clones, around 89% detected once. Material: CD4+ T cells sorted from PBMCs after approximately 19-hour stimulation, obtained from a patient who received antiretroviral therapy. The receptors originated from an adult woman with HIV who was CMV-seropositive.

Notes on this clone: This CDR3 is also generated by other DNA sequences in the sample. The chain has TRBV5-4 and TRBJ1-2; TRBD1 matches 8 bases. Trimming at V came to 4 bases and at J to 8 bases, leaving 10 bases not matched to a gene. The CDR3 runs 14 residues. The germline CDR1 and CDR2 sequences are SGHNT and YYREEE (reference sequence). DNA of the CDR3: TGTGCCAGCAGCAGAGACAGGGGTGAGGACGGCTACACCTTC. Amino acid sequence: CASSRDRGEDGYTF.

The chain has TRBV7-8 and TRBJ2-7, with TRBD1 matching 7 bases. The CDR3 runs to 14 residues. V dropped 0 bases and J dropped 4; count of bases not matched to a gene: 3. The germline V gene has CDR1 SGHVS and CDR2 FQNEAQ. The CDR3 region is CASSLATGVYEQYV. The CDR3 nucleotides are TGTGCCAGCAGCTTAGCTACAGGGGTTTACGAGCAGTACGTC.

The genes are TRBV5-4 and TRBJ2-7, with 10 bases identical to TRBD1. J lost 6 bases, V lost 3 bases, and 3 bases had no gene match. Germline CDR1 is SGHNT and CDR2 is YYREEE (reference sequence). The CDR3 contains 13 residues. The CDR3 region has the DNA TGTGCCAGCAGCTGGGACAGGGGTGCCGAGCAGTACGTC. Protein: CASSWDRGAEQYV.

The CDR3 region is CSVEDPRTGVYGYTF. The CDR3 DNA reads as TGCAGCGTTGAAGATCCAAGGACAGGGGTTTATGGCTACACCTTC. The rearrangement joins TRBV29-1 to TRBJ1-2, with 9 bases identical to TRBD1. The CDR3 contains 15 residues. Germline V gene sequence: CDR1 SQVTM, CDR2 ANQGSEA. V trimming: 0 bases; J trimming: 5 bases; junction bases outside the gene matches: 7.

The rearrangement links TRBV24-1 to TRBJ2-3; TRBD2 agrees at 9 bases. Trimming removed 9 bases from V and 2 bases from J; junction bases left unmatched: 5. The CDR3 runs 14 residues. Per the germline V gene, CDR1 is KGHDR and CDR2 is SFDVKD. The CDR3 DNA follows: TGTGCCACCGGGAGCGGGGGGCTCACAGATACGCAGTATTTT. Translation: CATGSGGLTDTQYF.

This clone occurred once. Here the CDR3 reads CASSQAATGYSGANVLTF. CDR3 nucleotides: TGTGCCAGCAGCCAAGCGGCTACAGGGTATTCTGGGGCCAACGTCCTGACTTTC. The chain has TRBV3-1 (or the pseudogene TRBV3-2) and TRBJ2-6, with D possibly being TRBD1 (6 bases). CDR3 length: 18 amino acids. The germline V gene has CDR1 LGHDT and CDR2 YNNKEL (reference sequence). Trimming cost V 1 base and J 1 base, with 14 bases left between them.

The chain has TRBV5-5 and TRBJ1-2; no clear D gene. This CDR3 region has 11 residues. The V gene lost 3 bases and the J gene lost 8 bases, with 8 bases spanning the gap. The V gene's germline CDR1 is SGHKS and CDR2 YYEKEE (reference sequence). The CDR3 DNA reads TGTGCCAGCAGCTCGACATCCGGCTACACCTTC. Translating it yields CASSSTSGYTF. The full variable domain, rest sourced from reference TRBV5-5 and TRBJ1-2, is DAGVTQSPTHLIKTRGQQVTLRCSPISGHKSVSWYQQVLGQGPQFIFQYYEKEERGRGNFPDRFSARQFPNYSSELNVNALLLGDSALYLCASSSTSGYTFGSGTRLTVV.

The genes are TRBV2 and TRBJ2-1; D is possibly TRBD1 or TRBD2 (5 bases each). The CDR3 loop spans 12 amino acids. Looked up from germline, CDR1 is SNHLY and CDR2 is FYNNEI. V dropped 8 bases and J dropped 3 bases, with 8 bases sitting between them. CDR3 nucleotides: TGTGCCAGCGGGGGTTACTACAATGAGCAGTTCTTC. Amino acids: CASGGYYNEQFF.

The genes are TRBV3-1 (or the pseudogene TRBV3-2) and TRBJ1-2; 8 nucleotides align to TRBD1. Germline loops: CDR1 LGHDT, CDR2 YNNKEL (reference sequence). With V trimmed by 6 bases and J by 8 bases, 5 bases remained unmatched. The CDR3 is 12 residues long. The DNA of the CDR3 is TGTGCCAGCAGGAAGACAGGGGTCGGCTACACCTTC. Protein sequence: CASRKTGVGYTF.

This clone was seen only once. CDR3 sequence: CAWSVHQTAGFMNTEAFF. CDR3 bases: TGTGCCTGGAGTGTACATCAGACAGCAGGATTTATGAACACTGAAGCTTTCTTT. The gene calls are TRBV30 and TRBJ1-1; the D gene is possibly TRBD1 (5 bases). Germline CDR1 and CDR2: GTSNPN and SVGIG (reference sequence). This CDR3 has 18 residues. V shed 0 bases and J shed 0 bases, with 20 bases lying between them.

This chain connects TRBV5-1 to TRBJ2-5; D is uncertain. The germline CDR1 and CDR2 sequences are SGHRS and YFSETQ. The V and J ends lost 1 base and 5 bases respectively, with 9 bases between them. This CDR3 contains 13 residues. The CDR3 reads CASSLFFGETQYF. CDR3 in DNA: TGCGCCAGCAGCTTGTTCTTCGGGGAGACCCAGTACTTC.

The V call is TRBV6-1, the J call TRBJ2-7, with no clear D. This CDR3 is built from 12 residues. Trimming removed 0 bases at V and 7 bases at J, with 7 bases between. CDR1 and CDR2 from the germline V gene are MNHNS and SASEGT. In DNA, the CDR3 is TGTGCCAGCAGTGAAGCAGGTGGGGAGCAGTACGTC. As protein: CASSEAGGEQYV.

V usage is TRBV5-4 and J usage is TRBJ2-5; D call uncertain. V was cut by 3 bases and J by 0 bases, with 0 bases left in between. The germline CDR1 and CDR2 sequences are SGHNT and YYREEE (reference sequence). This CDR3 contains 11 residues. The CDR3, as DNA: TGTGCCAGCAGCTACCAAGAGACCCAGTACTTC. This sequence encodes CASSYQETQYF.

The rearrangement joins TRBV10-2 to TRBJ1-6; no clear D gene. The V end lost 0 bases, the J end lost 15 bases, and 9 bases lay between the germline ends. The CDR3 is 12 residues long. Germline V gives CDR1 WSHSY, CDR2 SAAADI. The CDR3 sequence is CASSESATVLHF. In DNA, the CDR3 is TGCGCCAGCAGTGAGTCTGCAACCGTCCTCCACTTT.

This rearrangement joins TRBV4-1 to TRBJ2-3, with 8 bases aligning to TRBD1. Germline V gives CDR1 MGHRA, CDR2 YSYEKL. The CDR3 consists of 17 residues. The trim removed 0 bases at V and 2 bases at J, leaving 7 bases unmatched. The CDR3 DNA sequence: TGCGCCAGCAGCCAAGAGGACAGGGTATGGGTCACAGATACGCAGTATTTT. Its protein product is CASSQEDRVWVTDTQYF.

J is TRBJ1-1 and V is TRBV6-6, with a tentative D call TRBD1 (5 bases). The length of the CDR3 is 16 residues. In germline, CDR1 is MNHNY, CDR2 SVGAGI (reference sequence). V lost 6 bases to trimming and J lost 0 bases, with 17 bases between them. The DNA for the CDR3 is TGTGCCAGCAGCCCTCGAAGGAGAGGGGTGAACACTGAAGCTTTCTTT. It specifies CASSPRRRGVNTEAFF.

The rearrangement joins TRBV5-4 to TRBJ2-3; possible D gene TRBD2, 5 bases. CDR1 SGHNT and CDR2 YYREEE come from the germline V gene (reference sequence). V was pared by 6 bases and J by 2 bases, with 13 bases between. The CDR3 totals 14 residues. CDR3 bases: TGTGCCAGCACCCTCCGGGGTCCCACAGATACGCAGTATTTT. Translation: CASTLRGPTDTQYF.

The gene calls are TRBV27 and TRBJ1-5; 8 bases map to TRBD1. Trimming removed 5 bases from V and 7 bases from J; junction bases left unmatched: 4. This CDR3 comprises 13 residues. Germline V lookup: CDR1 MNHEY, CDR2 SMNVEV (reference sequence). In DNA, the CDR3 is TGTGCCAGCAGTCGCTACAGGGGGCAGCCCCAGCATTTT. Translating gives CASSRYRGQPQHF.

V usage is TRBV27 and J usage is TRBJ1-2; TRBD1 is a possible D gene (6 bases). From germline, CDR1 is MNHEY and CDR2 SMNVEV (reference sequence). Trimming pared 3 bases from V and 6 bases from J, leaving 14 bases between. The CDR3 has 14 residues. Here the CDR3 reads CASSFSGVGNGYTF. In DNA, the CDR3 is TGTGCCAGCAGTTTCTCAGGGGTTGGTAATGGCTACACCTTC.

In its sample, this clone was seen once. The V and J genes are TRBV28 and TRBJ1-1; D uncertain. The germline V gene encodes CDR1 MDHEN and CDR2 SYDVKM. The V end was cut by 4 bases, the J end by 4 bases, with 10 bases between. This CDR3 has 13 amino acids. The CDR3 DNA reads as TGTGCCAGCAGTTCATCGCTCGTCACTGAAGCTTTCTTT. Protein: CASSSSLVTEAFF.

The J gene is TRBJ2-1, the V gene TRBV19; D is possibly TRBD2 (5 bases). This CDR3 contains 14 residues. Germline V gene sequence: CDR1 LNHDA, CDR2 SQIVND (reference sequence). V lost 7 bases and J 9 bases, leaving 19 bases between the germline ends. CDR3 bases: TGTGCCAGTAACGAGCGAACGGGGATTCTTGAGCAGTTCTTC. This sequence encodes CASNERTGILEQFF.

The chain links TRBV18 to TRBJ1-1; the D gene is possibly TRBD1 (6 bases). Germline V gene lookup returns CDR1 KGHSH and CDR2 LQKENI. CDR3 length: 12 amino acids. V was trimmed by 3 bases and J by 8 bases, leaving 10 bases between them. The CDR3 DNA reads TGTGCCAGCTCACCGCAGGGGTGGGAAGCTTTCTTT. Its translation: CASSPQGWEAFF.

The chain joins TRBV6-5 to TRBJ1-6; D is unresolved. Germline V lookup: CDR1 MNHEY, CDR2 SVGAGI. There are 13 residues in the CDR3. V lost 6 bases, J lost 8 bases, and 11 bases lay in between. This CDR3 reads CASRGDKDSPLHF. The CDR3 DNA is TGTGCCAGCAGGGGCGACAAAGATTCACCCCTCCACTTT.

The chain's CDR3 is CASSPNRGGWNTEAFF. The CDR3 bases are TGTGCCAGCTCACCAAACAGGGGCGGATGGAACACTGAAGCTTTCTTT. The chain uses TRBV18 and TRBJ1-1; TRBD1 agrees at 7 bases. V shed 2 bases and J 1 base; nucleotides not matched to a gene: 7. Per the germline V gene, CDR1 is KGHSH and CDR2 is LQKENI. CDR3 length: 16 amino acids.

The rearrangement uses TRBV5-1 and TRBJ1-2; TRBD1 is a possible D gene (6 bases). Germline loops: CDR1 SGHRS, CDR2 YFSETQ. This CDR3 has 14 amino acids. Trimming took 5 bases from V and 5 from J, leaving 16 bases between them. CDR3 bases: TGCGCCAGCAGTGTTCGACAGGCGGAGTATGGCTACACCTTC. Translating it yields CASSVRQAEYGYTF. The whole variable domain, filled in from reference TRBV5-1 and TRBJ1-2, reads KAGVTQTPRYLIKTRGQQVTLSCSPISGHRSVSWYQQTPGQGLQFLFEYFSETQRNKGNFPGRFSGRQFSNSRSEMNVSTLELGDSALYLCASSVRQAEYGYTFGSGTRLTVV.

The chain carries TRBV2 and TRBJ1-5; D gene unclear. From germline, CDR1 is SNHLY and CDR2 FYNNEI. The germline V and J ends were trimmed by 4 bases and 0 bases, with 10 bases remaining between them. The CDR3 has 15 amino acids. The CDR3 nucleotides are TGTGCCAGCAGTGTCTTAGCAAATAGCAATCAGCCCCAGCATTTT. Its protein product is CASSVLANSNQPQHF.

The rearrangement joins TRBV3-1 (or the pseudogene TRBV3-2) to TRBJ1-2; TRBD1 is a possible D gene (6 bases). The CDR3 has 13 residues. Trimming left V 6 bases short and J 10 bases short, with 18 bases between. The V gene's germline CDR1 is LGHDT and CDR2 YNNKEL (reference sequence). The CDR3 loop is CASRGTNKSNYTF. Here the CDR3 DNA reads TGTGCCAGCAGGGGGACAAATAAGAGTAACTACACCTTC.